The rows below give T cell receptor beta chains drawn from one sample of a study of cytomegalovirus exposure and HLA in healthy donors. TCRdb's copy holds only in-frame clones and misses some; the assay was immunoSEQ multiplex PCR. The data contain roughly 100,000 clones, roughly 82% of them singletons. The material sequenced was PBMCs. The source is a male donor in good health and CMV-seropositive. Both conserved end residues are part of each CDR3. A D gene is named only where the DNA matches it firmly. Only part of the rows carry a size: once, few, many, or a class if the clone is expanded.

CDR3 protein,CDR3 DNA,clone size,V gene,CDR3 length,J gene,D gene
CAGTGGLTEAFF,TGTGCCGGGACAGGGGGCTTAACTGAAGCTTTCTTT,.,TRBV2,12,TRBJ1-1,TRBD1
CASSSHGVLDF,TGTGCCAGCAGCTCACATGGAGTTTTGGACTTC,few,TRBV7-8,11,TRBJ2-7,.
CATSRGTEYEQYF,TGTGCCACCAGCAGAGGGACAGAGTACGAGCAGTACTTC,.,TRBV15,13,TRBJ2-7,.
CASSPPGARAGELFF,TGTGCCAGCTCACCACCGGGAGCAAGAGCCGGGGAGCTGTTTTTT,.,TRBV18,15,TRBJ2-2,.
CASSGDRVVTIYF,TGTGCCAGCAGTGGGGACAGGGTAGTCACCATATATTTT,once,TRBV2,13,TRBJ1-3,TRBD1
CASSETFLPTSPLHF,TGTGCCAGCAGTGAGACATTCTTGCCTACCTCACCCCTCCACTTT,.,TRBV2,15,TRBJ1-6,.
CSAMGPTEAFF,TGCAGTGCTATGGGGCCCACTGAAGCTTTCTTT,.,TRBV20-1,11,TRBJ1-1,.
CASSVLYNEQFF,TGTGCCAGTAGCGTTCTCTACAATGAGCAGTTCTTC,.,TRBV19,12,TRBJ2-1,.
CASSLEGVVRESSYNEQFF,TGCGCCAGCAGCTTGGAGGGCGTGGTGCGGGAGAGCTCCTACAATGAGCAGTTCTTC,.,TRBV5-1,19,TRBJ2-1,TRBD2
CAIRTQGSSYEQYF,TGTGCCATCAGGACCCAGGGTAGCTCCTACGAGCAGTACTTC,.,TRBV10-3,14,TRBJ2-7,.
CASSSRTGPNEQFF,TGTGCCAGCAGCTCCCGGACAGGGCCGAATGAGCAGTTCTTC,.,TRBV7-2,14,TRBJ2-1,TRBD1
CASSIRTVSSYNEQFF,TGTGCCAGCAGTATTCGGACAGTCAGCTCCTACAATGAGCAGTTCTTC,once,TRBV25-1,16,TRBJ2-1,.
CASSLEYSSSSFVFTF,TGTGCCAGCAGCTTAGAGTACAGCTCCTCAAGTTTTGTGTTCACCTTC,.,TRBV7-6,16,TRBJ1-2,.
CASSQEGTSGWDTQYF,TGTGCCAGCAGCCAAGAGGGGACTAGCGGGTGGGATACGCAGTATTTT,.,TRBV4-2,16,TRBJ2-3,TRBD2
CASSQGTPGELQPQHF,TGCGCCAGCAGCCAAGGGACCCCAGGGGAATTACAGCCCCAGCATTTT,.,TRBV4-3,16,TRBJ1-5,.
CASRRQAGGIEQYF,TGTGCCAGCAGACGGCAGGCAGGGGGTATCGAGCAGTACTTC,.,TRBV6-5,14,TRBJ2-7,TRBD1
CASSTGWNEQFF,TGTGCCAGCAGCACCGGGTGGAATGAGCAGTTCTTC,once,TRBV7-9,12,TRBJ2-1,.
CASTTILAGGLHEQFF,TGTGCCAGCACCACGATACTAGCGGGAGGACTACACGAGCAGTTCTTC,.,TRBV28,16,TRBJ2-1,TRBD2
CASSGWTISQETQYF,TGTGCCAGCAGTGGATGGACTATAAGCCAAGAGACCCAGTACTTC,.,TRBV2,15,TRBJ2-5,.
CASSSRGGGNTIYF,TGTGCCAGCAGCTCCAGAGGAGGTGGAAACACCATATATTTT,.,TRBV4-2,14,TRBJ1-3,.
CASSRSRGTDTQYF,TGTGCCAGCAGCCGAAGCCGGGGTACAGATACGCAGTATTTT,.,TRBV5-8,14,TRBJ2-3,.
CASSQDRGRWETQYF,TGCGCCAGCAGCCAAGACAGGGGGCGGTGGGAGACCCAGTACTTC,few,TRBV4-3,15,TRBJ2-5,TRBD1
CAWSVGRGTEAFF,TGTGCCTGGAGTGTTGGCCGAGGAACTGAAGCTTTCTTT,few,TRBV30,13,TRBJ1-1,.
CASSQVAGDGTDTQYF,TGCGCCAGCAGCCAAGTGGCGGGAGATGGGACAGATACGCAGTATTTT,medium-sized,TRBV4-3,16,TRBJ2-3,TRBD2
CTSSQDRDRGLLEQYF,TGCACCAGCAGCCAAGATCGAGACAGGGGGCTTCTCGAGCAGTACTTC,.,TRBV1,16,TRBJ2-7,.
CASSQGAGGQETQYF,TGTGCCAGCAGCCAAGGGGCGGGGGGGCAAGAGACCCAGTACTTC,few,TRBV4-2,15,TRBJ2-5,TRBD2
CASRDSGPDTGELFF,TGTGCCAGCAGGGATAGCGGCCCCGATACCGGGGAGCTGTTTTTT,.,TRBV27,15,TRBJ2-2,.